This TCR beta chain was sequenced for a study of cytotoxic CD8 clonotypes in ibrutinib-treated CLL. V lost 2 bases, J lost 3 bases, and 5 bases stayed unmatched. The germline V gene has CDR1 SGHTA and CDR2 FQGNSA. The CDR3 extends over 15 amino acids. The assay was immunoSEQ multiplex PCR, and TCRdb's table has in-frame clones only and misses some. There are approximately 130,000 clones in the sample; around 80% occur only once, and about 3.5% lies in the top ten. The source is a human donor with chronic lymphocytic leukemia. The sequences come from PBMCs, collected after 24 months of ibrutinib treatment. The gene calls are TRBV7-2 and TRBJ1-1, with 8 bases aligning to TRBD1. The CDR3 region has the DNA TGTGCCAGCAGCTTATGGCAGGGGGCGGACACTGAAGCTTTCTTT. Translated: CASSLWQGADTEAFF.